What follows are 29 T cell receptor beta chains derived from one specimen sequenced in a study of cytomegalovirus exposure and HLA in healthy donors (TCRdb year 2017). Libraries came from the immunoSEQ multiplex PCR assay. For the multiplex PCR, a mixture combining 60 forward primers for TCR Vbeta segments and 13 reverse primers for TCR Jbeta segments was used. TCRdb stores this immuneACCESS table with in-frame sequences only. Part of the clones is absent; in the studies checked, under half of the shortfall reflects unresolved V genes, and no reason is known for the rest. This sample gives roughly 140,000 clones in total; nearly 80% of them show up just once. The ten largest make up about 3% of the sample. Sequences were obtained from PBMCs. Receptors were obtained from a man aged 35 to 55 in good health and CMV-seropositive.

The chain links TRBV4-2 to TRBJ2-3; 7 nucleotides agree with TRBD1. The V gene end was trimmed by 0 bases and the J gene end by 1 base; junction bases not matched to a gene: 4. Germline V lookup: CDR1 LGHNA, CDR2 YNFKEQ. The CDR3 is 16 amino acids. Here the CDR3 reads CASSQDRTGGTDTQYF. DNA of the CDR3: TGTGCCAGCAGCCAAGATAGAACAGGGGGCACAGATACGCAGTATTTT.

This chain connects TRBV4-1 to TRBJ1-5, with D possibly matching TRBD1 (6 bases). CDR1 is MGHRA, CDR2 YSYEKL, per germline. The CDR3 is 16 amino acids. Trimming pared 0 bases from V and 9 bases from J, leaving 18 bases between. CDR3 DNA sequence: TGCGCCAGCAGCCAAGAAGCCCAGGGGAGAGGTGTGCCCCAGCATTTT. Translating gives CASSQEAQGRGVPQHF.

The V gene is TRBV14, the J gene TRBJ2-1, with no clear D. Germline V gene lookup returns CDR1 SGHDN and CDR2 FVKESK. With 1 base removed from V and 5 bases from J, the gap between germline ends came to 3 bases. The CDR3 loop spans 12 amino acids. CDR3 sequence (DNA): TGTGCCAGCAGCCAAGGCGACAATGAGCAGTTCTTC. It codes for CASSQGDNEQFF.

In this sample, this clone turned up a few times. The J gene is TRBJ2-5, the V gene TRBV4-3; 8 bases agree with TRBD1. V trimming: 1 base; J trimming: 5 bases; junction bases outside the gene matches: 6. There are 15 residues in the CDR3. Germline V lookup: CDR1 LGHNA, CDR2 YSLEER. The CDR3 nucleotides read TGCGCCAGCAGCCAAGGAGACAGGGGTGGGGAGACCCAGTACTTC. Encoded protein: CASSQGDRGGETQYF.

This chain connects TRBV2 to TRBJ1-6; D gene unclear. Deletions cut 11 bases from V and 7 bases from J, with 21 bases between. Germline V gives CDR1 SNHLY, CDR2 FYNNEI. The CDR3 is 15 residues long. CDR3 amino acids: CALLSAAQENSPLHF. As DNA, the CDR3 is TGTGCCCTCTTGTCGGCAGCCCAGGAAAATTCACCCCTCCACTTT.

A note on this clone: The junction does not match germline at one end; this may be a read error. The rearrangement uses TRBV7-9 and TRBJ1-6, with D possibly being TRBD1 (5 bases). Germline CDR1 and CDR2: SEHNR and FQNEAQ (reference sequence). This CDR3 comprises 16 residues. CDR3 region: CSSSQGSGFFNSPLHF. Written as DNA, the CDR3 is TGTTCCAGCAGCCAGGGATCAGGGTTTTTTAATTCACCCCTCCACTTT.

The rearrangement uses TRBV19 and TRBJ1-5; D is unclear. CDR1 and CDR2 from the germline V gene are LNHDA and SQIVND (reference sequence). Trimming cost V 10 bases and J 0 bases, with 10 bases left between them. This CDR3 comprises 13 residues. CDR3 protein: CATWEGSNQPQHF. For the CDR3, the DNA is TGTGCCACCTGGGAGGGTAGCAATCAGCCCCAGCATTTT.

V is TRBV28 and J is TRBJ1-2; TRBD1 might be the D (5 bases). This CDR3 comprises 13 residues. Germline V gene data show CDR1 as MDHEN and CDR2 as SYDVKM. Trimming took off 4 bases at V and 2 bases at J, with 8 bases between the two ends. The chain's CDR3 is CASSSGSNYGYTF. CDR3 coding DNA: TGTGCCAGCAGTTCAGGGTCCAACTATGGCTACACCTTC.

The rearrangement links TRBV2 to TRBJ2-5, with TRBD1 as a possible D gene (6 bases). The J call may be mistaken, given a closer DNA end match to TRBJ2-7. This CDR3 has 14 amino acids. The germline V gene encodes CDR1 SNHLY and CDR2 FYNNEI. CDR3 loop: CASKPRDNSYEQYF. In DNA form, the CDR3 reads TGTGCCAGCAAACCCCGGGACAACTCCTACGAGCAGTACTTC.

V and J are TRBV6-1 and TRBJ2-7, with D unresolved. This CDR3 contains 16 residues. Germline loops: CDR1 MNHNS, CDR2 SASEGT. Between the trimmed V and J ends, which lost 0 bases and 0 bases, there was a span of 12 bases. The CDR3 DNA reads TGTGCCAGCAGTGAAGCGCTTCAGGCAGGCTCCTACGAGCAGTACTTC. This gives the protein CASSEALQAGSYEQYF.

J is TRBJ2-2 and V is TRBV30; TRBD2 might be the D (5 bases). V was pared by 4 bases and J by 3 bases, with 18 bases between. The CDR3 consists of 16 residues. Germline assignment: CDR1 GTSNPN and CDR2 SVGIG (reference sequence). The CDR3 DNA is TGTGCCTGGAAACTCGCTAGCCGCAGCCACACCGGGGAGCTGTTTTTT. This gives the protein CAWKLASRSHTGELFF.

This chain uses TRBV19 with TRBJ2-1; 13 bases agree with TRBD2. The germline CDR1 and CDR2 sequences are LNHDA and SQIVND (reference sequence). This CDR3 has 14 residues. V gave up 3 bases and J gave up 7 bases; unmatched junction bases: 0. CDR3 residues: CASSMGLAGNEQFF. In DNA, the CDR3 is TGTGCCAGTAGTATGGGACTAGCGGGAAATGAGCAGTTCTTC.

J is TRBJ1-3 and V is TRBV5-1; no clear D. This CDR3 has 16 amino acids. Trimming stripped 2 bases from V and 0 bases from J, with 12 bases between. Germline V gives CDR1 SGHRS, CDR2 YFSETQ. CDR3 sequence reads: CASSFNGLLSGNTIYF. The CDR3 DNA is TGCGCCAGCAGCTTTAACGGGTTACTCTCTGGAAACACCATATATTTT.

The chain recombines TRBV10-3 with TRBJ1-5; unclear D gene. Germline V gene lookup returns CDR1 ENHRY and CDR2 SYGVKD. Trimming took off 0 bases at V and 9 bases at J, with 12 bases between the two ends. The CDR3 sequence is 14 residues long. The CDR3 protein is CAISESEGLRPQHF. DNA of the CDR3: TGTGCCATCAGTGAGTCCGAGGGTCTTAGGCCCCAGCATTTT.

This sequence joins TRBV19 and TRBJ2-7; 8 bases match TRBD2. The CDR3 runs to 14 residues. Losses at the gene ends were 6 bases for V and 3 bases for J; bases not matched to a gene: 7. CDR1 and CDR2 (germline): LNHDA, SQIVND (reference sequence). The CDR3 nucleotides read TGTGCCAGTAGGTCTCCGGGACTAGGCTACGAGCAGTACTTC. It is translated as CASRSPGLGYEQYF.

This clone has only a few counts. The chain has TRBV19 and TRBJ2-7; 9 bases are a match to TRBD2. CDR1 is LNHDA, CDR2 SQIVND, per germline (reference sequence). With 5 bases clipped from V and 6 bases from J, the junction kept 8 bases outside the gene matches. This CDR3 region has 14 residues. The CDR3 DNA is TGTGCCAGTAGTGCGGGACTAGCAGGCGGCGAGCAGTACTTC. It yields the protein CASSAGLAGGEQYF.

V is TRBV15 and J is TRBJ2-7; D remains ambiguous. The CDR3 spans 16 residues. Germline lookup yields CDR1 LNHNV and CDR2 YYDKDF (reference sequence). The germline V and J ends were trimmed by 0 bases and 0 bases, with 12 bases remaining between them. For the CDR3, the DNA is TGTGCCACCAGCAGAGAATGGATAGCTACCTCCTACGAGCAGTACTTC. As protein: CATSREWIATSYEQYF. The variable domain in full, completed from reference TRBV15 and TRBJ2-7, reads DAMVIQNPRYQVTQFGKPVTLSCSQTLNHNVMYWYQQKSSQAPKLLFHYYDKDFNNEADTPDNFQSRRPNTSFCFLDIRSPGLGDTAMYLCATSREWIATSYEQYFGPGTRLTVT.

This rearrangement joins TRBV2 to TRBJ2-7; D may be TRBD2 (6 bases). The germline gives CDR1 SNHLY, CDR2 FYNNEI. V was cut by 8 bases and J by 0 bases, with 17 bases left in between. The CDR3 is 15 residues long. The CDR3 DNA follows: TGTGCCAGCCAACTAGCCGAGCATACCTCCTACGAGCAGTACTTC. Amino acids: CASQLAEHTSYEQYF.

This clone was counted a single time. The chain links TRBV7-2 to TRBJ2-5; TRBD2 agrees at 9 bases. Germline CDR1 and CDR2: SGHTA and FQGNSA. There are 15 residues in the CDR3. V lost 3 bases to trimming and J lost 2 bases; unmatched junction nucleotides: 4. The CDR3 loop is CASSLGSGSQETQYF. The CDR3 region has the DNA TGTGCCAGCAGCTTGGGTAGCGGGAGTCAAGAGACCCAGTACTTC.

This clone was detected once. The rearrangement links TRBV14 to TRBJ1-1; TRBD1 agrees at 8 bases. Germline V lookup: CDR1 SGHDN, CDR2 FVKESK. The trim removed 0 bases at V and 11 bases at J, leaving 8 bases unmatched. The CDR3 is 14 residues long. The CDR3 DNA is TGTGCCAGCAGCCAAGACTGGGGGACAGGTGGGGCTTTCTTT. It yields the protein CASSQDWGTGGAFF.

This clone was detected a few times. V is TRBV4-2 and J is TRBJ1-2; D gene ambiguous. This CDR3 is 16 amino acids long. Germline V CDR1 and CDR2: LGHNA, YNFKEQ. Trimming left V 3 bases short and J 4 bases short, with 18 bases between. In nucleotides, the CDR3 is TGTGCCAGCAGCCAGAAGGCCGAGCAGGTTACCTATGGCTACACCTTC. The encoded protein is CASSQKAEQVTYGYTF.

This clone came up a few times. This chain connects TRBV6-6 to TRBJ2-7, with 8 bases matching TRBD1. Germline CDR1 is MNHNY and CDR2 is SVGAGI (reference sequence). CDR3 length equals 15 residues. The ends lost 8 bases at V and 2 bases at J; junction bases unmatched: 11. The CDR3 sequence is CASSRGQGGTYEQYF. CDR3 bases: TGTGCCAGCTCCAGGGGGCAGGGGGGAACCTACGAGCAGTACTTC.

The J gene is TRBJ1-1, the V gene TRBV6-5; 8 bases match TRBD1. J lost 4 bases, V lost 2 bases, and 6 bases had no gene match. Looked up from germline, CDR1 is MNHEY and CDR2 is SVGAGI. The CDR3 loop spans 15 amino acids. CDR3 sequence reads: CASSYTDRVLTEAFF. CDR3 nucleotides: TGTGCCAGCAGTTACACGGACAGGGTGCTCACTGAAGCTTTCTTT.

The chain joins TRBV6-5 to TRBJ2-7, with a possible D match to TRBD2 (6 bases). Germline assignment: CDR1 MNHEY and CDR2 SVGAGI. With 5 bases removed from V and 6 bases from J, the gap between germline ends came to 14 bases. The CDR3 sequence is 13 residues long. CDR3 DNA sequence: TGTGCCAGCAGTCTCATCCGGGACTCCGAGCAGTACTTC. Translated, it gives CASSLIRDSEQYF.

The V gene is TRBV9, the J gene TRBJ2-7; D is possibly TRBD1 (6 bases). The length of the CDR3 is 13 residues. Germline V gene lookup returns CDR1 SGDLS and CDR2 YYNGEE. V lost 0 bases, J lost 6 bases, and 10 bases lay in between. CDR3 sequence: CASSVEQGSEQYF. The CDR3 bases are TGTGCCAGCAGCGTAGAACAGGGATCCGAGCAGTACTTC.

This clone was observed a single time. The V and J genes are TRBV7-2 and TRBJ2-2; 7 bases fit TRBD2. V lost 4 bases, J lost 2 bases, and 4 bases stayed unmatched. Per the germline V gene, CDR1 is SGHTA and CDR2 is FQGNSA. The CDR3 runs to 15 residues. The CDR3 loop reads CASSSSSGNTGELFF. The CDR3 DNA reads as TGTGCCAGCAGCTCCTCTAGCGGCAACACCGGGGAGCTGTTTTTT.

V and J are TRBV9 and TRBJ2-7, with 7 nucleotides matching TRBD1. The CDR3 length is 16 residues. Trimming cost V 3 bases and J 6 bases; bases outside gene matches: 15. Germline V lookup: CDR1 SGDLS, CDR2 YYNGEE. The CDR3 DNA reads as TGTGCCAGCAGCGCTGGCCTACAGGGGCCCTTCGGCGAGCAGTACTTC. Its translation is CASSAGLQGPFGEQYF.

The CDR3 is CANTTLRREGHEQYF. The CDR3, as DNA: TGTGCCAACACCACGCTAAGGCGGGAGGGCCACGAGCAGTACTTC. V and J are TRBV2 and TRBJ2-7; 9 nucleotides align to TRBD2. Germline-derived CDR1 and CDR2 are SNHLY and FYNNEI. The CDR3 has 15 residues. V lost 10 bases, J lost 5 bases, and 15 bases stayed unmatched.

The CDR3 DNA reads as TGTGCCATCACCGACAGGGAGCTCTCTGGAAACACCATATATTTT. It yields the protein CAITDRELSGNTIYF. The chain is built from TRBV10-3 and TRBJ1-3, with 7 positions matching TRBD1. CDR1 ENHRY and CDR2 SYGVKD come from the germline V gene. The V segment lost 7 bases and the J segment 0 bases; nucleotides outside the gene matches: 6. The CDR3 extends over 15 amino acids.